These 29 T cell receptor beta chains were all obtained from the same sample, sequenced in a study of blood T cell repertoires in COVID-19. Only in-frame clones appear in the TCRdb table, and some are missing; sequencing was by immunoSEQ multiplex PCR. The sample consists of around 80,000 clones, more than 80% of them appearing once. Material for sequencing was peripheral blood. Every receptor here comes from a woman aged 70-85 years with acute or convalescent COVID-19.

This clone was counted a few times. The CDR3 sequence is CASSRLGTGSDEQFF. The CDR3 DNA follows: TGTGCCAGTAGTAGATTGGGGACAGGGTCCGATGAGCAGTTCTTC. This rearrangement joins TRBV19 to TRBJ2-1; 9 bases line up with TRBD1. Germline trimming cut 4 bases from V and 8 bases from J; bases unmatched to any gene: 9. From germline, CDR1 is LNHDA and CDR2 SQIVND (reference sequence). This CDR3 is built from 15 residues.

The chain links TRBV7-8 to TRBJ1-4, with 7 nucleotides matching TRBD1. J gave up 1 base and V 5 bases, and 4 bases lay outside the gene matches. CDR1 is SGHVS and CDR2 is FQNEAQ in the germline V gene. The CDR3 has 15 amino acids. DNA of the CDR3: TGTGCCAGCAGCGAAAACAGGGGAACTAATGAAAAACTGTTTTTT. Its translation is CASSENRGTNEKLFF.

The rearrangement uses TRBV12-3 or TRBV12-4 and TRBJ2-7; maybe TRBD2 (6 bases). Trimming shortened V by 6 bases and J by 7 bases, and 16 bases separated the two germline ends. The CDR3 sequence is 13 residues long. CDR3 DNA sequence: TGTGCCAGCAGCTTGGACTTCGGGACTGAGCAGTACTTC. As protein: CASSLDFGTEQYF.

V and J are TRBV3-1 (or the pseudogene TRBV3-2) and TRBJ1-2; D is perhaps TRBD1 (5 bases). V lost 0 bases and J 4 bases, leaving 21 bases between the germline ends. The CDR3 sequence is 18 residues long. Germline V CDR1 and CDR2: LGHDT, YNNKEL (reference sequence). In DNA, the CDR3 is TGTGCCAGCAGCCAAGAGGGGCCCGACAGATCCGGAATCTATGGCTACACCTTC. This encodes CASSQEGPDRSGIYGYTF.

V gene TRBV27 combines with J gene TRBJ1-1; D not certain. V lost 4 bases and J lost 0, with 6 bases in between. The CDR3 totals 13 residues. CDR1 MNHEY and CDR2 SMNVEV come from the germline V gene (reference sequence). CDR3 nucleotides: TGTGCCAGCAGTTACAGAATGAACACTGAAGCTTTCTTT. Its protein product is CASSYRMNTEAFF.

The rearrangement links TRBV2 to TRBJ1-1; D is unresolved. Deletions cut 6 bases from V and 4 bases from J, with 12 bases between. The germline V gene has CDR1 SNHLY and CDR2 FYNNEI. The CDR3 covers 13 residues. CDR3 nucleotide sequence: TGTGCCAGCAGCCTAGGCGTTCGCACTGAAGCTTTCTTT. It specifies CASSLGVRTEAFF.

The V and J genes are TRBV5-4 and TRBJ2-1; 11 bases line up with TRBD2. The germline V gene encodes CDR1 SGHNT and CDR2 YYREEE (reference sequence). V trimming: 3 bases; J trimming: 8 bases; junction bases outside the gene matches: 13. CDR3 size: 17 residues. CDR3 DNA sequence: TGTGCCAGCAGCTCCCCGGCTACTAGCGGGGGTTCGGATGAGCAGTTCTTC. The encoded protein is CASSSPATSGGSDEQFF.

This clone was seen a single time. The J gene is TRBJ1-5, the V gene TRBV18; 10 bases are a match to TRBD1. Per germline, CDR1 KGHSH and CDR2 LQKENI. With V trimmed by 5 bases and J by 2 bases, 3 bases remained unmatched. The CDR3 is 15 residues long. CDR3 loop: CASSDGQGGNQPQHF. In DNA form, the CDR3 reads TGTGCCAGCTCAGACGGACAGGGGGGCAATCAGCCCCAGCATTTT. Looking up the rest from reference TRBV18 and TRBJ1-5 gives the full variable domain: NAGVMQNPRHLVRRRGQEARLRCSPMKGHSHVYWYRQLPEEGLKFMVYLQKENIIDESGMPKERFSAEFPKEGPSILRIQQVVRGDSAAYFCASSDGQGGNQPQHFGDGTRLSIL.

The genes are TRBV19 and TRBJ2-5; 12 nucleotides match TRBD1. Trimming at V came to 6 bases and at J to 5 bases, leaving 10 bases not matched to a gene. CDR1 and CDR2 from the germline V gene are LNHDA and SQIVND (reference sequence). The CDR3 totals 16 residues. Written as DNA, the CDR3 is TGTGCCAGTAGGGCCGGGACAGGGGGCGTCTTCGAGACCCAGTACTTC. This translates into CASRAGTGGVFETQYF.

The table lists this clone with a count of one. This chain connects TRBV7-9 to TRBJ1-6; D may be TRBD1 (6 bases). Germline CDR1 SEHNR, CDR2 FQNEAQ (reference sequence). The CDR3 is 16 residues long. The V gene lost 4 bases and the J gene lost 9 bases, with 19 bases spanning the gap. The CDR3 coding sequence is TGTGCCAGCAGCTCCCGGGGGGGGCAGGGGTCTTCACCCCTCCACTTT. Protein sequence: CASSSRGGQGSSPLHF.

This chain links TRBV6-5 with TRBJ1-5, with 7 bases aligning to TRBD1. Germline V gene lookup returns CDR1 MNHEY and CDR2 SVGAGI. The CDR3 totals 16 residues. V lost 4 bases and J lost 4; bases outside the gene matches: 10. The DNA of the CDR3 is TGTGCCAGCAGTTCGTATGGGTCAGGGGGTAATCAGCCCCAGCATTTT. It yields the protein CASSSYGSGGNQPQHF.

The chain links TRBV7-9 to TRBJ1-1; D may be TRBD1 (6 bases). This CDR3 has 16 amino acids. V was trimmed by 7 bases and J by 3 bases, leaving 21 bases between them. Looked up from germline, CDR1 is SEHNR and CDR2 is FQNEAQ (reference sequence). For the CDR3, the DNA is TGTGCCAGCACCGCTTCACAAACAGGGTTGGACACTGAAGCTTTCTTT. Amino acid sequence: CASTASQTGLDTEAFF. The full variable domain, in which reference TRBV7-9 and TRBJ1-1 provide the parts outside the CDR3, is DTGVSQNPRHKITKRGQNVTFRCDPISEHNRLYWYRQTLGQGPEFLTYFQNEAQLEKSRLLSDRFSAERPKGSFSTLEIQRTEQGDSAMYLCASTASQTGLDTEAFFGQGTRLTVV.

This clone was observed a few times. The chain employs TRBV27 and TRBJ1-2; D is unresolved. The CDR3 sequence is 15 residues long. Germline V gene sequence: CDR1 MNHEY, CDR2 SMNVEV (reference sequence). Trimming shortened V by 5 bases and J by 5 bases, and 18 bases separated the two germline ends. CDR3 amino acids: CASSAADPLGYGYTF. The CDR3 bases are TGTGCCAGCAGTGCGGCAGACCCTTTAGGATATGGCTACACCTTC.

The CDR3 loop reads CASSLYSRQGAKVDSPLHF. The CDR3 DNA reads TGTGCCAGCAGCTTATACTCAAGGCAGGGGGCAAAGGTTGATTCACCCCTCCACTTT. The chain has TRBV7-2 and TRBJ1-6, with 8 bases that match TRBD1. V shed 2 bases, J shed 8 bases, and the junction held 17 bases outside the gene matches. Germline V gene data show CDR1 as SGHTA and CDR2 as FQGNSA. The CDR3 is 19 residues long. The full variable domain, its missing parts supplied by reference TRBV7-2 and TRBJ1-6, is GAGVSQSPSNKVTEKGKDVELRCDPISGHTALYWYRQSLGQGLEFLIYFQGNSAPDKSGLPSDRFSAERTGGSVSTLTIQRTQQEDSAVYLCASSLYSRQGAKVDSPLHFGNGTRLTVT.

This clone was seen only a few times. V and J are TRBV3-1 (or the pseudogene TRBV3-2) and TRBJ2-7, with TRBD2 matching 11 bases. Germline CDR1 is LGHDT and CDR2 is YNNKEL (reference sequence). Trimming removed 3 bases from V and 0 bases from J; junction bases left unmatched: 4. This CDR3 is 16 amino acids long. CDR3 DNA sequence: TGTGCCAGCAGCCATTTAGCGGGGGGGAGCTCCTACGAGCAGTACTTC. Encoded protein: CASSHLAGGSSYEQYF.

This sequence joins TRBV3-1 (or the pseudogene TRBV3-2) and TRBJ1-6; D possibly corresponds to TRBD1 (5 bases). Germline V gene lookup returns CDR1 LGHDT and CDR2 YNNKEL (reference sequence). The CDR3 has 15 residues. Trimming took off 4 bases at V and 5 bases at J, with 12 bases between the two ends. The CDR3 nucleotides are TGTGCCAGCAGCCGCACAGGTATAGATAATTCACCCCTCCACTTT. Protein product: CASSRTGIDNSPLHF.

This chain connects TRBV6-6 to TRBJ1-6, with 9 bases aligning to TRBD1. Germline values: CDR1 MNHNY, CDR2 SVGAGI (reference sequence). V shed 7 bases and J 8 bases; nucleotides not matched to a gene: 9. CDR3 length: 15 residues. For the CDR3, the DNA is TGTGCCAGCACCCCTTCGGACAGGGGTTATTCACCCCTCCACTTT. Translation gives CASTPSDRGYSPLHF.

The chain couples TRBV7-9 to TRBJ1-2; TRBD1 matches 7 bases. With V trimmed by 5 bases and J by 4 bases, 7 bases remained unmatched. Germline V gene sequence: CDR1 SEHNR, CDR2 FQNEAQ (reference sequence). This CDR3 region has 14 residues. The DNA for the CDR3 is TGTGCCAGCAGCCCGGACAGGTCACGCTATGGCTACACCTTC. This translates into CASSPDRSRYGYTF.

This sequence joins TRBV25-1 and TRBJ2-7; maybe TRBD2 (6 bases). Trimming took 5 bases from V and 3 from J, leaving 11 bases between them. Germline V CDR1 and CDR2: MGHDK, SYGVNS. This CDR3 is 13 amino acids long. The CDR3 sequence is CASSRGTGYEQYF. The DNA of the CDR3 is TGTGCCAGCAGTAGAGGGACTGGCTACGAGCAGTACTTC.

This clone is a singleton in its sample. The chain combines TRBV4-1 with TRBJ1-2; TRBD1 might be the D (5 bases). CDR1 MGHRA and CDR2 YSYEKL come from the germline V gene. CDR3 length equals 14 residues. Trimming took 3 bases from V and 4 from J, leaving 12 bases between them. Here the CDR3 reads CASSQVGGAYGYTF. The CDR3 DNA follows: TGCGCCAGCAGCCAGGTTGGCGGGGCCTATGGCTACACCTTC.

This clone was detected only a few times. The chain employs TRBV10-3 and TRBJ2-7; maybe TRBD1 (6 bases). The V end lost 5 bases, the J end lost 4 bases, and 15 bases lay between the germline ends. The length of the CDR3 is 14 residues. Looked up from germline, CDR1 is ENHRY and CDR2 is SYGVKD. CDR3: CAISSLGAGYEQYF. The CDR3, as DNA: TGTGCCATCAGTTCCTTGGGGGCTGGGTACGAGCAGTACTTC.

V usage is TRBV4-3 and J usage is TRBJ2-7; tentatively, D is TRBD2 (6 bases). V was shortened by 1 base and J by 7 bases, with 20 bases between the two germline ends. Germline V CDR1 and CDR2: LGHNA, YSLEER. This CDR3 contains 16 residues. The CDR3 sequence: CASSQVSGLAVWEQYF. The DNA for the CDR3 is TGCGCCAGCAGCCAAGTTTCTGGGTTAGCGGTGTGGGAGCAGTACTTC.

J is TRBJ2-7 and V is TRBV21-1; TRBD1, the D gene given by the table, was not confirmed from the DNA. TRBV21-1 is marked as a pseudogene. The CDR3 consists of 16 residues. This CDR3 reads CASSKEPGQGRDEQYF. In nucleotides, the CDR3 is TGTGCCAGCAGCAAAGAGCCGGGACAGGGTAGAGACGAGCAGTACTTC.

V usage is TRBV2 and J usage is TRBJ1-2, with D possibly being TRBD1 (5 bases). The germline V and J ends were trimmed by 4 bases and 4 bases, with 7 bases remaining between them. This CDR3 is built from 12 residues. Germline CDR1 reads SNHLY; CDR2 reads FYNNEI. CDR3 in amino acids: CASSGQGYGYTF. Written as DNA, the CDR3 is TGTGCCAGCAGTGGGCAGGGCTATGGCTACACCTTC.

The rearrangement uses TRBV3-1 (or the pseudogene TRBV3-2) and TRBJ2-7, with TRBD2 matching over 12 bases. The CDR3 runs to 14 residues. CDR1 LGHDT and CDR2 YNNKEL come from the germline V gene (reference sequence). Unmatched junction bases numbered 2, after V lost 2 bases and J lost 6 bases. CDR3 region: CASSQSSGGGEQYF. The CDR3 coding sequence is TGTGCCAGCAGCCAATCTAGCGGGGGGGGCGAGCAGTACTTC.

J is TRBJ1-4 and V is TRBV4-2; D remains unclear. This CDR3 spans 15 amino acids. The germline CDR1 and CDR2 sequences are LGHNA and YNFKEQ. V lost 0 bases and J lost 5, with 10 bases in between. The CDR3 nucleotides are TGTGCCAGCAGCCAAGATGTTGGCCAGAATGAAAAACTGTTTTTT. It specifies CASSQDVGQNEKLFF.

The J gene is TRBJ2-1, the V gene TRBV11-2, with TRBD2 matching 8 bases. Germline CDR1 reads SGHAT; CDR2 reads FQNNGV. This CDR3 is 16 amino acids long. V lost 5 bases, J lost 5 bases, and 11 bases stayed unmatched. This chain's CDR3 is CASSPRRAGVHNEQFF. The CDR3 DNA reads TGTGCCAGCAGCCCTCGCCGAGCGGGGGTTCACAATGAGCAGTTCTTC. The full variable domain, with the rest looked up from reference TRBV11-2 and TRBJ2-1, is EAGVAQSPRYKIIEKRQSVAFWCNPISGHATLYWYQQILGQGPKLLIQFQNNGVVDDSQLPKDRFSAERLKGVDSTLKIQPAKLEDSAVYLCASSPRRAGVHNEQFFGPGTRLTVL.

CDR3 in amino acids: CASSRLAGAATDTQYF. The DNA for the CDR3 is TGTGCCAGCAGTCGACTAGCGGGGGCCGCCACAGATACGCAGTATTTT. This chain uses TRBV27 with TRBJ2-3, with 12 bases fitting TRBD2. The CDR3 sequence is 16 residues long. V lost 5 bases and J lost 2; bases outside the gene matches: 5. The germline V gene has CDR1 MNHEY and CDR2 SMNVEV (reference sequence).

V is TRBV2 and J is TRBJ2-1; TRBD1 is a possible D gene (5 bases). The CDR3 has 14 residues. With 0 bases removed from V and 9 bases from J, the gap between germline ends came to 12 bases. The germline V gene has CDR1 SNHLY and CDR2 FYNNEI. The CDR3 is CASSEASGMGEQFF. The CDR3 coding sequence is TGTGCCAGCAGTGAAGCCTCAGGGATGGGTGAGCAGTTCTTC.